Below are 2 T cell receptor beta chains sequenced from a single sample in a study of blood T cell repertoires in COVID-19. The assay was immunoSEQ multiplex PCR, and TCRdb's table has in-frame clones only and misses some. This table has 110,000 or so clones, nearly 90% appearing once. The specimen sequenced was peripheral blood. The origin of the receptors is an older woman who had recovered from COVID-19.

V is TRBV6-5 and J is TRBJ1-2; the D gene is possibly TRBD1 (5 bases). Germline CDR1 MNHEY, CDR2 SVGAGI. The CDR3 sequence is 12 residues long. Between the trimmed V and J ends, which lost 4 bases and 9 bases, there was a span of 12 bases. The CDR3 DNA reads TGTGCCAGCAGTTCGGACATACGCAGCTACACCTTC. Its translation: CASSSDIRSYTF.

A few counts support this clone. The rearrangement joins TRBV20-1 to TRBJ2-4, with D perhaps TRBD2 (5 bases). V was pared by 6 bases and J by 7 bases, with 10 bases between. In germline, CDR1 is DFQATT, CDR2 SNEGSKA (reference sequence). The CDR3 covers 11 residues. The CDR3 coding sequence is TGCAGTGCCGCGAGGGAGAACATTCAGTACTTC. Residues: CSAARENIQYF.